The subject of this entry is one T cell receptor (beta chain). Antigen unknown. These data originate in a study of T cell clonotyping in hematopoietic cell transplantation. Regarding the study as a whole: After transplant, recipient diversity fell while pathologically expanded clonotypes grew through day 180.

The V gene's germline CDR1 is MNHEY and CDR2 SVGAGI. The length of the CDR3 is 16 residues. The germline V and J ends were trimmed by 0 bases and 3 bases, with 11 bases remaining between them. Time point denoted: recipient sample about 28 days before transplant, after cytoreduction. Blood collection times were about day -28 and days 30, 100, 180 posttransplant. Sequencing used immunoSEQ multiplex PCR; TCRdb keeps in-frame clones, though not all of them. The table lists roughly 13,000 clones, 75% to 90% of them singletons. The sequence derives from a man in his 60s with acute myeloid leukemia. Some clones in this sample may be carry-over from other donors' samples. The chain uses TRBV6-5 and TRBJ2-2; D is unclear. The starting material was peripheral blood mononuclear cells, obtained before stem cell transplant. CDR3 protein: CASSYSFLVHTGELFF. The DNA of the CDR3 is TGTGCCAGCAGTTACTCTTTCTTGGTCCACACCGGGGAGCTGTTTTTT.